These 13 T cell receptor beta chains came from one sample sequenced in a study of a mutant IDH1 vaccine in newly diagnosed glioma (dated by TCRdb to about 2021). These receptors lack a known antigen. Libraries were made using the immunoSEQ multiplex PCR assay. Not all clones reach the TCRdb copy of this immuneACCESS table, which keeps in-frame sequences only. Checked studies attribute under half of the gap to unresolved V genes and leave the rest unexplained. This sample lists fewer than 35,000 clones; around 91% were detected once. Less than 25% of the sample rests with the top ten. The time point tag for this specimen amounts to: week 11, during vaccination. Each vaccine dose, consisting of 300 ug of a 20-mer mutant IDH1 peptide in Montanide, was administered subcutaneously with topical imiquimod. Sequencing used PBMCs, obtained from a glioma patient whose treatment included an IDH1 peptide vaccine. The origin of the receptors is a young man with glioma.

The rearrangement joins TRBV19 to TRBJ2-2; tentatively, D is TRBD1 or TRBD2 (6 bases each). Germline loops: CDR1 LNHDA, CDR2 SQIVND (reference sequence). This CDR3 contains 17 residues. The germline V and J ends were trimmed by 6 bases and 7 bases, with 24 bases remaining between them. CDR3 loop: CASRMPGGERGYGELFF. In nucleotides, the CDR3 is TGTGCCAGTAGGATGCCCGGCGGGGAGAGGGGGTACGGGGAGCTGTTTTTT.

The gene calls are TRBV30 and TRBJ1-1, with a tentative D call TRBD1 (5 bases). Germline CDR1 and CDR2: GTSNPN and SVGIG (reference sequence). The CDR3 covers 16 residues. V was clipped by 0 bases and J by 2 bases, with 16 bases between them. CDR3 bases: TGTGCCTGGAGTGTCGGGTTTGGGAGGGGAAACACTGAAGCTTTCTTT. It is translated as CAWSVGFGRGNTEAFF.

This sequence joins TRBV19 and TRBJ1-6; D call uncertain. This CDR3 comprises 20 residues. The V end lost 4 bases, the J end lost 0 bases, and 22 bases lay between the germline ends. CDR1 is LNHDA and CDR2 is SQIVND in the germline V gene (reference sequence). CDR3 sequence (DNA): TGTGCCAGTAGTAGTATTTTGGTAGAAACGAGCAGCTCCTATAATTCACCCCTCCACTTT. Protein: CASSSILVETSSSYNSPLHF.

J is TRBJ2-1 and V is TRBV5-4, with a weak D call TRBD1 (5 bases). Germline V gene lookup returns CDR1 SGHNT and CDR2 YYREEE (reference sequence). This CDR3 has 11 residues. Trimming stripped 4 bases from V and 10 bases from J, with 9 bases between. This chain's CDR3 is CASSPRTEQFF. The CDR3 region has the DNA TGTGCCAGCAGCCCAAGGACAGAGCAGTTCTTC.

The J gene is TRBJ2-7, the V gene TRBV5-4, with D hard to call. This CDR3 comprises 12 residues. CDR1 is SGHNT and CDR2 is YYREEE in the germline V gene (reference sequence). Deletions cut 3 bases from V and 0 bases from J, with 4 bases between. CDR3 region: CASSSSSYEQYF. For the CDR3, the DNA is TGTGCCAGCAGCTCTAGCTCCTACGAGCAGTACTTC.

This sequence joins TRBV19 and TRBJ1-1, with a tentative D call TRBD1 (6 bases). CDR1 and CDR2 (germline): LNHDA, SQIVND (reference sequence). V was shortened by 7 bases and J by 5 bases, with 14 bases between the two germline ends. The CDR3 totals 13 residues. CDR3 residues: CASTQGQRTEAFF. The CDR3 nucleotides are TGTGCCAGTACCCAAGGACAGAGAACTGAAGCTTTCTTT.

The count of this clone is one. The CDR3 protein is CASSFWTGLNTEAFF. The CDR3 DNA reads as TGCGCCAGCAGCTTCTGGACAGGATTGAACACTGAAGCTTTCTTT. This chain connects TRBV5-1 to TRBJ1-1, with TRBD1 matching 7 bases. The CDR3 contains 15 residues. Germline assignment: CDR1 SGHRS and CDR2 YFSETQ. J was trimmed by 0 bases and V by 2 bases; bases with no gene match: 4.

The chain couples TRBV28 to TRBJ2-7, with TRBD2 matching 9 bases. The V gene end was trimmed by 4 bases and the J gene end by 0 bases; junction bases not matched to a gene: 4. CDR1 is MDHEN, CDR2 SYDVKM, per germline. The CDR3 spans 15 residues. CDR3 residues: CASSSTSGYSYEQYF. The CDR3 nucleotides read TGTGCCAGCAGTTCCACTAGCGGGTACTCCTACGAGCAGTACTTC.

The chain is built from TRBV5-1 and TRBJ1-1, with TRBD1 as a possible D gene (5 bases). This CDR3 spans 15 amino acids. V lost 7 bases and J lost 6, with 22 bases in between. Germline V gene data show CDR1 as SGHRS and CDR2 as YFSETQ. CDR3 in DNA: TGCGCCAGCGGATTGCACCCTCTCAGGGTCGCTGAAGCTTTCTTT. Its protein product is CASGLHPLRVAEAFF. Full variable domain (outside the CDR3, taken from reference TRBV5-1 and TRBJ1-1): KAGVTQTPRYLIKTRGQQVTLSCSPISGHRSVSWYQQTPGQGLQFLFEYFSETQRNKGNFPGRFSGRQFSNSRSEMNVSTLELGDSALYLCASGLHPLRVAEAFFGQGTRLTVV.

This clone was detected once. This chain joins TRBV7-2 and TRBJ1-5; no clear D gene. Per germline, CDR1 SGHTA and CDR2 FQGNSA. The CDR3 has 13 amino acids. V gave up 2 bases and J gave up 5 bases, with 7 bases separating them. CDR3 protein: CASSLWNDQPQHF. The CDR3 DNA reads TGTGCCAGCAGCTTATGGAACGATCAGCCCCAGCATTTT.

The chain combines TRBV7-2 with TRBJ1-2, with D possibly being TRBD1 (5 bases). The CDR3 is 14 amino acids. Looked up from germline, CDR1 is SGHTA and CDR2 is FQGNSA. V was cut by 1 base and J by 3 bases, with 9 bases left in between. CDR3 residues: CASSLVRADYGYTF. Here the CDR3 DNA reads TGTGCCAGCAGCTTAGTCAGGGCCGACTATGGCTACACCTTC.

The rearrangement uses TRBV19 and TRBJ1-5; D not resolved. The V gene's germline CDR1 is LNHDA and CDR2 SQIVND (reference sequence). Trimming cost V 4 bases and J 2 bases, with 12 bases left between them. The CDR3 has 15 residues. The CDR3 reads CASSTGETGNQPQHF. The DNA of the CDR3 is TGTGCCAGTAGTACAGGAGAAACGGGCAATCAGCCCCAGCATTTT.

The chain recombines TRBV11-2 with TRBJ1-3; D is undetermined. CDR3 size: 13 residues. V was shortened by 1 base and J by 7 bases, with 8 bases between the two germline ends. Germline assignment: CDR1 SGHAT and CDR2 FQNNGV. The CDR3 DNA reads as TGTGCCAGCAGCTTAGGGGCAACCAACACCATATATTTT. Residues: CASSLGATNTIYF.